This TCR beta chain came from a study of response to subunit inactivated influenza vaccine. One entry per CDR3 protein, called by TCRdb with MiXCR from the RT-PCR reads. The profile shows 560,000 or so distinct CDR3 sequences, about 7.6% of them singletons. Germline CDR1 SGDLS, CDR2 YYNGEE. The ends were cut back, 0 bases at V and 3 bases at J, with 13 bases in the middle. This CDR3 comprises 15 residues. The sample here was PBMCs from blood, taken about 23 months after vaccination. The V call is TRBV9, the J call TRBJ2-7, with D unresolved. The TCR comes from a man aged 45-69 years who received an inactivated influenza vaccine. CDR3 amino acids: CASSVEIGLGYEQYF. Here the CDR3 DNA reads TGTGCCAGCAGCGTAGAGATAGGGTTGGGCTACGAGCAGTACTTC.